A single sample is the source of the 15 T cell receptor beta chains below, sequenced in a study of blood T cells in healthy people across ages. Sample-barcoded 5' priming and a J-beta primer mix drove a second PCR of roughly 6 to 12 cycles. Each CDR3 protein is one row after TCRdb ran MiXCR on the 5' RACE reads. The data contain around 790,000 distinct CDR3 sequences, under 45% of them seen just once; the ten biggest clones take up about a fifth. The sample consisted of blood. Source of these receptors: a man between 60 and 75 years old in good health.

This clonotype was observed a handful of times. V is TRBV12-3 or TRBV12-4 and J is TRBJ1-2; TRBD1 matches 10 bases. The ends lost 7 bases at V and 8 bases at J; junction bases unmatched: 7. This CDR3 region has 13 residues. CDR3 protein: CASKTGTGEGYTF. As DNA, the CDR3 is TGTGCCAGCAAAACCGGGACAGGGGAAGGCTACACCTTC.

The DNA for the CDR3 is TGCAGTGCTAGGGCACAGGTGAGCTCCTACAATGAGCAGTTCTTC. It specifies CSARAQVSSYNEQFF. This rearrangement joins TRBV20-1 to TRBJ2-1; D might be TRBD1 (5 bases). V was shortened by 3 bases and J by 0 bases, with 12 bases between the two germline ends. CDR3 length equals 15 residues. The germline gives CDR1 DFQATT, CDR2 SNEGSKA (reference sequence).

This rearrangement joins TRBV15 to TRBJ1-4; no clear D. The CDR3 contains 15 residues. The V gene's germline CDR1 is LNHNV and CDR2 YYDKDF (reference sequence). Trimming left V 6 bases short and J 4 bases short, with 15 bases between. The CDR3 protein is CATSQRARSNEKLFF. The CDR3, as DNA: TGTGCCACCAGTCAGAGAGCCAGAAGTAATGAAAAACTGTTTTTT.

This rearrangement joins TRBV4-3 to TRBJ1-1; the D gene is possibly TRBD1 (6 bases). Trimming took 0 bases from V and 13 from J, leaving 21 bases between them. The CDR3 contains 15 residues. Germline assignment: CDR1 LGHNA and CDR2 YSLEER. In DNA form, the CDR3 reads TGCGCCAGCAGCCAAGAGGGAGGACAGACCTGGAAGCTTTTCTTT. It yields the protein CASSQEGGQTWKLFF.

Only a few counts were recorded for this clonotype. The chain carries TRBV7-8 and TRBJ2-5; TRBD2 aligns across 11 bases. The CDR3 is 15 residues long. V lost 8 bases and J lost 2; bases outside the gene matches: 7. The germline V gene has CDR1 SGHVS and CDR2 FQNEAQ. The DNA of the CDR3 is TGTGCCAGCTACTTGACTAGCGGGGCTCAAGAGACCCAGTACTTC. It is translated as CASYLTSGAQETQYF.

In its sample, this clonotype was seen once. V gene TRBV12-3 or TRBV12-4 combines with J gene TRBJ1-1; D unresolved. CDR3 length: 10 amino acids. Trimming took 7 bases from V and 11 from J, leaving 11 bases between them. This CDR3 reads CASKRTGAFF. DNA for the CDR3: TGTGCCAGCAAGAGGACTGGGGCTTTCTTT.

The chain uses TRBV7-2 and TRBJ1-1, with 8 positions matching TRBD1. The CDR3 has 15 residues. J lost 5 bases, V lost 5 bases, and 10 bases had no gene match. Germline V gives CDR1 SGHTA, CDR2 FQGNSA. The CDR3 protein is CASSLQGALDTEAFF. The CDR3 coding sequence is TGTGCCAGCAGCCTCCAGGGGGCTTTGGATACTGAAGCTTTCTTT.

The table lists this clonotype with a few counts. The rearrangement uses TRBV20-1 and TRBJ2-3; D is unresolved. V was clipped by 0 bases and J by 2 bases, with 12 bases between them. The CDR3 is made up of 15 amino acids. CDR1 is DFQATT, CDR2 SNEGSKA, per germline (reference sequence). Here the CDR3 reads CSARDTNRPTDTQYF. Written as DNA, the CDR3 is TGCAGTGCTAGAGATACTAATAGACCCACAGATACGCAGTATTTT.

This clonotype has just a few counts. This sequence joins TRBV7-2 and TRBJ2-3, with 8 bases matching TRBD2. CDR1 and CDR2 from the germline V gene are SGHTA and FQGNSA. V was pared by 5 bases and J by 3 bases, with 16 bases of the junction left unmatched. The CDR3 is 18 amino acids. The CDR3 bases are TGTGCCAGCAGCCGTAGGGCCGGGGGGGTTTTTGCAACAGATACGCAGTATTTT. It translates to CASSRRAGGVFATDTQYF.

CDR3 DNA: TGTGCCAGCAACGACAGAAACTATGGCTACACCTTC. Its protein is CASNDRNYGYTF. The chain uses TRBV7-2 and TRBJ1-2; tentatively, D is TRBD1 (5 bases). The CDR3 sequence is 12 residues long. The ends were cut back, 7 bases at V and 2 bases at J, with 8 bases in the middle. Germline V CDR1 and CDR2: SGHTA, FQGNSA.

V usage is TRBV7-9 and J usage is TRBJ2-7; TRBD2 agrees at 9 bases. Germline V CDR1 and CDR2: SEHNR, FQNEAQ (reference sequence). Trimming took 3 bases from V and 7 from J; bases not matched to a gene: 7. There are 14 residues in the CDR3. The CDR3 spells CASSFQAGGNEQYF. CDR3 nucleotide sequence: TGTGCCAGCAGCTTCCAAGCGGGGGGAAATGAGCAGTACTTC.

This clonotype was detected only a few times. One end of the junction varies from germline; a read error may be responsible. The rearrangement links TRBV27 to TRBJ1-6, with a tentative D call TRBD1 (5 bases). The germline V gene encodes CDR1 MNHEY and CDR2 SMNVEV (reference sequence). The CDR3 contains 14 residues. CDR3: CASGPREVNSPPHF. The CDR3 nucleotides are TGTGCCAGCGGACCCAGGGAGGTGAATTCACCCCCCCACTTT.

This CDR3 is CASSYTARGETQYF. CDR3 DNA sequence: TGTGCCAGCAGTTACACGGCCCGGGGAGAGACCCAGTACTTC. The rearrangement uses TRBV6-6 and TRBJ2-7; a weak D match, TRBD2 (5 bases). The DNA end is more similar to TRBJ2-5, so the J call may be wrong. The CDR3 runs to 14 residues. The germline CDR1 and CDR2 sequences are MNHNY and SVGAGI (reference sequence).

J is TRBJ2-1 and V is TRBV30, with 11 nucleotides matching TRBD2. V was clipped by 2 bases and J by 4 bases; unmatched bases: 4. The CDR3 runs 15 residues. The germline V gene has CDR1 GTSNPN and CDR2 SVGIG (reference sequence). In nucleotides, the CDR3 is TGTGCCTGGAGTCGGGCTAGCGGGGGGTACAATGAGCAGTTCTTC. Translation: CAWSRASGGYNEQFF.

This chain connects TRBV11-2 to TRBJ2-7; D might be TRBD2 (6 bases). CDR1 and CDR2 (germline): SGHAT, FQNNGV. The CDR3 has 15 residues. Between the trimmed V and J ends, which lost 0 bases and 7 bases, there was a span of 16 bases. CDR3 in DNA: TGTGCCAGCAGCTTAGACGGACACGACCGGGAGGAGCAGTACTTC. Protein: CASSLDGHDREEQYF. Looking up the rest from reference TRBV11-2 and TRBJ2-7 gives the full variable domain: EAGVAQSPRYKIIEKRQSVAFWCNPISGHATLYWYQQILGQGPKLLIQFQNNGVVDDSQLPKDRFSAERLKGVDSTLKIQPAKLEDSAVYLCASSLDGHDREEQYFGPGTRLTVT.